This paragraph reports one T cell receptor beta chain. The data belong to a study of blood T cell repertoires in COVID-19. Overall study context: Some COVID-19 samples were acute and others convalescent; all came from the United States, Italy and Spain. PBMCs, B-cell-depleted T cells, or T cells were the source of the cDNA or gDNA that made up the material.

The CDR3 sequence is 17 residues long. Between the trimmed V and J ends, which lost 1 base and 2 bases, there was a span of 17 bases. Germline V lookup: CDR1 MGHDK, CDR2 SYGVNS. Authors' methods: Estimated nucleated cell counts came from reference gene primer amplification. Assay: immunoSEQ multiplex PCR; the TCRdb copy retains only in-frame clones and omits some. That table supplies the V and J calls and clone size; D and trimming were determined from the DNA. The sample has 35,000 to 50,000 clones; around 88% are singletons. The chain combines TRBV25-1 with TRBJ1-2; D is unresolved. This receptor was obtained from a human donor in a cohort sampled during active COVID-19. Sequencing was done on a sample of peripheral blood. The CDR3 sequence is CASSESSKRESNYGYTF. CDR3 nucleotides: TGTGCCAGCAGTGAATCTTCTAAGAGGGAAAGCAACTATGGCTACACCTTC.